This T cell receptor (beta chain) was profiled in a study of PD-1 blockade in classical Hodgkin lymphoma. Clones were read by immunoSEQ multiplex PCR, and TCRdb kept only the in-frame ones, dropping some. Of around 17,000 clones listed, roughly four fifths were seen once; the top ten hold under 9%. Time point given: newly diagnosed, previously untreated cHL patient sample. Untreated, newly diagnosed classical Hodgkin lymphoma PBMCs served for comparison. Germline CDR1 and CDR2: LNHDA and SQIVND (reference sequence). The CDR3 loop spans 15 amino acids. V lost 4 bases, J lost 1 base, and 11 bases lay in between.

The origin of this receptor is a human donor with classical Hodgkin lymphoma. This chain links TRBV19 with TRBJ1-5; D may be TRBD1 (6 bases). The sample consisted of peripheral blood mononuclear cells (PBMCs). CDR3 sequence: CASSRTENSNQPQHF. The CDR3 DNA reads TGTGCCAGTAGTAGGACAGAAAACAGCAATCAGCCCCAGCATTTT.